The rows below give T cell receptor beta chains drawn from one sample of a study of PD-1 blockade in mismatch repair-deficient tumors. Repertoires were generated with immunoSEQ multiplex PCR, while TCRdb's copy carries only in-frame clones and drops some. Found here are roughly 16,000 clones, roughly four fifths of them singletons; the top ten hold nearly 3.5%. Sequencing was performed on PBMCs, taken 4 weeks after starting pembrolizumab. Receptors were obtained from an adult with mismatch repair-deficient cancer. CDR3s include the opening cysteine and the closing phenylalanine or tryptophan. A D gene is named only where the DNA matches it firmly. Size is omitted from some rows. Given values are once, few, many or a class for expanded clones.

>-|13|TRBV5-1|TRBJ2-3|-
TGCGCCAGCGGGAGCAGGAGCACAGATACGCAGTATTTT
CASGSRSTDTQYF
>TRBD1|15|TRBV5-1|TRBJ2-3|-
TGCGCCAGCAGCTTGCAAGACAGGGGGCGAGATACGCAGTATTTT
CASSLQDRGRDTQYF
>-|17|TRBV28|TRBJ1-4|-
TGTGCCAGCAGCACTCACTTACGGGGAGGGGAGGGGGAAAAACTGTTTTTT
CASSTHLRGGEGEKLFF
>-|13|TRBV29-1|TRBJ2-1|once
TGCAGCGTTGATAGAACTACGGGGAATGAGCAGTTCTTC
CSVDRTTGNEQFF
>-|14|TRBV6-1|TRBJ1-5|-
TGTGCCAGCCCAAGGAGAGTTATCAATCAGCCCCAGCATTTT
CASPRRVINQPQHF
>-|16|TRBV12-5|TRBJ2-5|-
TGTGCTAGTGGTTCTGGGGGCGCCCCCGGGGTAGAGACCCAGTACTTC
CASGSGGAPGVETQYF
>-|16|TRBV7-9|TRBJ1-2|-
TGTGCCAGCAGCTTACTCGGGGGGACACCGAGTGGTGGCTACACCTTC
CASSLLGGTPSGGYTF
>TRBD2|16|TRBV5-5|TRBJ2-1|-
TGTGCCAGCAGCTTCTCGCGGGAGGCCTCCTACAATGAGCAGTTCTTC
CASSFSREASYNEQFF
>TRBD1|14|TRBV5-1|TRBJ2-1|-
TGCGCCAGCAGCGATTTACAGGGGGACAATGAGCAGTTCTTC
CASSDLQGDNEQFF
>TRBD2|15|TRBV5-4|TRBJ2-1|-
TGTGCCAGCAGCTTGGGAGCGGGAGGGTACAATGAGCAGTTCTTC
CASSLGAGGYNEQFF
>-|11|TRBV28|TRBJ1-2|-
TGTGCCAGCGGCGGTTCGTATGGCTACACCTTC
CASGGSYGYTF
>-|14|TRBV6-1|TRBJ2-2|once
TGTGCCAGCCGGGCTAGTTGGGGGGACGGGGAGCTGTTTTTT
CASRASWGDGELFF
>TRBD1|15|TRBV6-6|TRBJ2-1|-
TGTGCCAGCAGGTATGGACAGGGGGTCAACAATGAGCAGTTCTTC
CASRYGQGVNNEQFF
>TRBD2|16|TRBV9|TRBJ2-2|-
TGTGCCAGCAGCGCCCACCGGGGAGGGAGCACCGGGGAGCTGTTTTTT
CASSAHRGGSTGELFF
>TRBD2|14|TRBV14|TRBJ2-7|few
TGTGCCAGCAGCTCGGTAGCGGGAGGCTACGAGCAGTACTTC
CASSSVAGGYEQYF
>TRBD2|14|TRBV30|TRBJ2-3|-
TGTGCCTGGACCTATAGCGGGCCCACAGATACGCAGTATTTT
CAWTYSGPTDTQYF
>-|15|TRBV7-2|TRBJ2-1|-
TGTGCCAGCAGCTCTGGAGCCAGCGCCTACAATGAGCAGTTCTTC
CASSSGASAYNEQFF
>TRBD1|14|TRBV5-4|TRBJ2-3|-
TGTGCCAGCAACCTCAAGGGGGCGGGAGATACGCAGTATTTT
CASNLKGAGDTQYF
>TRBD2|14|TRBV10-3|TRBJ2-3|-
TGTGCCATCAGTGAAGGGTCTAGCGGAGATACGCAGTATTTT
CAISEGSSGDTQYF
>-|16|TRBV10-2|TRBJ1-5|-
TGCGCCAGCAGTGACCTCGACGGGGCAGGGGATCAGCCCCAGCATTTT
CASSDLDGAGDQPQHF
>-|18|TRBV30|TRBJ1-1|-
TGTGCCTGGAGTGTAGTGGATTGGTCCATCTGGGCGAACACTGAAGCTTTCTTT
CAWSVVDWSIWANTEAFF
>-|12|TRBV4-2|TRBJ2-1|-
TGTGCCAGCAGCCGTGCTAGTATTGAGCAGTTCTTC
CASSRASIEQFF
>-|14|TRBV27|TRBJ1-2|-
TGTGCCAGCAGTTTATCGTCCGTTACATACGGCTACACCTTC
CASSLSSVTYGYTF
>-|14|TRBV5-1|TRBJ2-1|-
TGCGCCAGCAGCTATAGCGGCTCCTACAATGAGCAGTTCTTC
CASSYSGSYNEQFF
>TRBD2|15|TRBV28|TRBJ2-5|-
TGTGCCAGCAGCCTAGCGGGACGCCTACAAGAGACCCAGTACTTC
CASSLAGRLQETQYF
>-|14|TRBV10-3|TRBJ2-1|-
TGTGCCATCAGTGAAGACAGCTCCTACAATGAGCAGTTCTTC
CAISEDSSYNEQFF
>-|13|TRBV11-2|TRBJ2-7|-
TGTGCCAGCAGCTTACAGAGAGGGCACGAGCAGTACTTC
CASSLQRGHEQYF
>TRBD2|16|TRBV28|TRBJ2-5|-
TGTGCCAGCAGTACCCGACTAGCGGAAAGTCAAGAGACCCAGTACTTC
CASSTRLAESQETQYF
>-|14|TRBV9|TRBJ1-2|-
TGTGCCAGCAGCGTAGGCCAGATTAACTATGGCTACACCTTC
CASSVGQINYGYTF
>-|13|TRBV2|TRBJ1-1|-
TGTGCCAGCAGTTCTACCTACTTGATGCGAGCTTTCTTT
CASSSTYLMRAFF
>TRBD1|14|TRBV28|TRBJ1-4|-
TGTGCCAGCAGCCGACAGGGGCTAAATGAAAAACTGTTTTTT
CASSRQGLNEKLFF
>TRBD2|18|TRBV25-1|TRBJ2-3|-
TGTGCCAGCAGTGAATCGGCCGGGACTAGCGGGAGCACAGATACGCAGTATTTT
CASSESAGTSGSTDTQYF
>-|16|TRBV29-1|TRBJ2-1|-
TGCAGCGTTGACCCCCCACTACCGGGTGGGTTTGGTGAGCAGTTCTTC
CSVDPPLPGGFGEQFF
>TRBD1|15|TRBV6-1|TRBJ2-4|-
TGTGCCAGCAACCCGACAGGGGGGGCCAAAAACATTCAGTACTTC
CASNPTGGAKNIQYF
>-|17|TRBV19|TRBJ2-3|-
TGTGCCAGTAGCAAGGGGGGGACTACTAGCGGCACAGATACGCAGTATTTT
CASSKGGTTSGTDTQYF
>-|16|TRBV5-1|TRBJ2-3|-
TGCGCCAGCAGCCTCGGTGGTAGCTCGGCTATTGATACGCAGTATTTT
CASSLGGSSAIDTQYF
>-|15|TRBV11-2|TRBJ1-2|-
TGTGCCAGCAGCTTATCCCGGGGGGGAACTTATGGCTACACCTTC
CASSLSRGGTYGYTF
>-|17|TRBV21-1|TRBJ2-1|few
TGTGCCAGCAGCAAAGAGGAAAAGACTAGCGGGGCGGGTGAGCAGTTCTTC
CASSKEEKTSGAGEQFF
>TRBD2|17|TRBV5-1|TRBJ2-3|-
TGCGCCAGCAGGCCCTTTTTAGCGGGAGGTTTCACAGATACGCAGTATTTT
CASRPFLAGGFTDTQYF
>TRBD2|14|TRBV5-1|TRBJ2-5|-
TGCGCCAGCAGCTTGGGACTAGCGGTCAGGACCCAGTACTTC
CASSLGLAVRTQYF
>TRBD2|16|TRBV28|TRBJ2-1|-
TGTGCCAGCAGTCTGGGACTAGCGGGAGGTTTCGATGAGCAGTTCTTC
CASSLGLAGGFDEQFF
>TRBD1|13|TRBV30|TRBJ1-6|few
TGTGCCTGGAACGGACAGGGGAATTCACCCCTCCACTTT
CAWNGQGNSPLHF
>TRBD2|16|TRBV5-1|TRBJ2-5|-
TGCGCCAGCAGCGAACTAGCGGGCCATGACGTAGAGACCCAGTACTTC
CASSELAGHDVETQYF
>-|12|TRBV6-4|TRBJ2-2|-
TGTGCCACCGCGGGTTTGACCGGGGAGCTGTTTTTT
CATAGLTGELFF
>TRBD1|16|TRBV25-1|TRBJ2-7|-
TGTGCCAGCAGTGACTGGGACAGGGGGCTACCTCACGAGCAGTACTTC
CASSDWDRGLPHEQYF
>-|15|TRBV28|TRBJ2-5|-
TGTGCCAGCAGTCTCCCCCAGGGCGCCAGGGAGACCCAGTACTTC
CASSLPQGARETQYF
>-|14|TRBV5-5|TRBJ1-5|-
TGTGCCAGCAGCTCAGGCGGGGGCAATCAGCCCCAGCATTTT
CASSSGGGNQPQHF
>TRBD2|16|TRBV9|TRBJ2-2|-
TGTGCCAGCAGCGTAGTATCACTAGCGGGAACCGGGGAGCTGTTTTTT
CASSVVSLAGTGELFF
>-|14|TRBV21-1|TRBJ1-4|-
TGTGCCAGCAGCAAAGAGACAGGGTGTGAAAAACTGTTTTTT
CASSKETGCEKLFF
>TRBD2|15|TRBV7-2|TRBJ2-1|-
TGTGCCAGCACGCACTTGGCTAGCGGGTACAATGAGCAGTTCTTC
CASTHLASGYNEQFF
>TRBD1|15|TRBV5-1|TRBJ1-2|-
TGCGCCAGCAGCTTGGATATTGGGACAGGGTTCGGCTACACCTTC
CASSLDIGTGFGYTF
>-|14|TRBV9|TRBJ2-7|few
TGTGCCAGCAGCGTAGGTCCTAGTCCCTACGAGCAGTACTTC
CASSVGPSPYEQYF
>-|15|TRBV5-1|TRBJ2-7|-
TGCGCCAGCCCACCGACTAGTACCTCAAACTACGAGCAGTACTTC
CASPPTSTSNYEQYF